This T cell receptor beta chain was recorded in a study of T cells in Graves' hyperthyroidism and ophthalmopathy (dated by TCRdb to about 2019). Notes on the research overall: Peripheral blood was collected at initial diagnosis, before any treatment. After sampling, hyperthyroidism patients received methimazole starting at 30 mg daily, and ophthalmopathy patients received high-dose intravenous methylprednisolone. In addition, the study compared T-cell repertoires in thyroid tissue and in blood from about six Graves' hyperthyroidism patients. To identify TCR V-J signatures that set the groups apart, the researchers used a discovery cohort of 100 patients, made up of 40 to 45 with Graves' ophthalmopathy and some 56 with stable Graves' hyperthyroidism. The paper describes TCR Vbeta CDR3 sequencing of some 130 peripheral blood samples, made up of about 41 ophthalmopathy patients, approximately 73 hyperthyroidism patients and 17 progressor patients. Whether ophthalmopathy could be predicted prospectively was tested in an independent validation cohort made up of 18 to 20 hyperthyroidism patients plus 17 patients who later progressed to ophthalmopathy. The 85 to 100 discovery patients were divided at random into training and test sets in a 7:3 ratio.

A note on this clonotype: What this receptor recognizes is not known. The junction differs from germline at one of its ends, possibly a read error.

Beyond this particular receptor, the publication reports: Sample size was not statistically predetermined, and blinding of investigators to group allocation was not performed. During validation, the model predicted progression to ophthalmopathy a median of roughly 7.1 months ahead of onset, with 70.59% sensitivity and around 73% specificity. A 13 V-J signature model separated ophthalmopathy from stable hyperthyroidism, with 87.88% sensitivity and roughly 81% specificity in cross-validation and 80%/75% in testing. Most expanded thyroid clonotypes (frequency above 0.001) were also detected in blood, suggesting blood repertoires may reflect thyroid immune responses.

Stable Graves' hyperthyroidism was defined as the absence of progression to ophthalmopathy over 18 months of follow-up. The hyperthyroidism patients were between 18 and 65 years old and newly diagnosed, with a disease duration of less than 2 months. The study excluded patients with uncontrolled infections, other autoimmune diseases, pregnancy or lactation. Diagnoses relied on clinical symptoms, serum thyroxine and TRAb, thyroid ultrasound and orbital computed tomography. PBMCs were separated from roughly 10 ml of fresh peripheral blood using Ficoll-Paque density gradient centrifugation. Total RNA was extracted with Trizol reagent, and quality was checked on an Agilent 2100 Bioanalyzer. Via the germline V gene (reference sequence), CDR1 is SSHAT and CDR2 FNYEAQ. The CDR3 numbers 16 residues from cysteine through phenylalanine. Solely the CDR3 DNA is kept, with 48 bases framed from the first base. Amplification of TCR beta CDR3 regions was carried out from RNA transcripts. For the first round of RT-PCR on the TCR CDR3, the HTBI primer set was used together with the Qiagen OneStep RT-PCR kit. The libraries were constructed in a second round of multiplex PCR and then size-selected and purified. Sequencing of the libraries was done on an Illumina HiSeq2000 using paired-end 100 bp reads. The original methods were these. SOAPnuke was used to process the raw data, with reads discarded if the reads contained adapters or uncalled bases, had a mean Phred below 15, or lacked an exact constant-primer or identifier match. COPE v1.2.5 was used to merge the high-quality paired reads, and each unique nucleotide sequence was defined as a clonotype. MiTCR v1.1 was used to align clonotypes to the IMGT TRBV, TRBD and TRBJ reference segments. The analysis was restricted to V-J combinations with a frequency above 0.0001, which together covered 99.2% of the repertoires. The TCS score was defined as F50 (clonal expansion) divided by E x V (chaos), with BLOSUM62-based TCRdist calculated between CDR3 peptides within each V-J. Welch's t-statistics and random forest reduced around 510 V-J features to 13, which were used in a naive Bayes classifier (R e1071). In TCRdb, the public reads were trimmed at Q25 with fastp and aligned with MiXCR, with productive beta chains retained. Each CDR3 protein gets just one entry, which takes the most common genes and DNA from the rows behind it. The V and J calls here are based on TCRdb, not the publication. Recorded for this sample are about 380,000 distinct CDR3 sequences; over 11% of them occurred a single time. Approximately 11% of the sample belongs to the ten largest clones.

The sequencing input was blood. The clonotype was recovered from a woman in her fifties or sixties with Graves' hyperthyroidism. The chain employs TRBV7-7 and TRBJ2-5; a stretch of 10 junction bases matches TRBD2. The DNA sequence is given as TGTGCTAGCAGCTGGGCTAGCGGGAGACTGGGAGAGACCCAGTACTTC. Its protein reads: CASSWASGRLGETQYF. The CDR3, completed at both ends by the reference TRBV7-7 and TRBJ2-5 genes, gives the full variable domain GAGVSQSPRYKVTKRGQDVTLRCDPISSHATLYWYQQALGQGPEFLTYFNYEAQPDKSGLPSDRFSAERPEGSISTLTIQRTEQRDSAMYRCASSWASGRLGETQYFGPGTRLLVL.